Listed here are 14 T cell receptor beta chains from one sample, sequenced in a study of shared clonotypes between healthy human individuals. Assay: immunoSEQ multiplex PCR; the TCRdb copy retains only in-frame clones and omits some. This table holds approximately 1,500,000 clones, roughly 96% found once. The material sequenced was naive CD4+ T cells sorted from blood. As for subset: CD45RA+ positively selected. The receptors shown here come from a man under 40 in good health.

The rearrangement uses TRBV29-1 and TRBJ2-7, with 9 positions matching TRBD1. CDR3 length: 13 residues. V lost 6 bases and J lost 3; bases outside the gene matches: 6. Germline CDR1 SQVTM, CDR2 ANQGSEA. CDR3 nucleotide sequence: TGCAGCGTCGGGACAGGGAAATACTACGAGCAGTACTTC. It encodes CSVGTGKYYEQYF.

The chain has TRBV19 and TRBJ1-1; D not certain. Germline CDR1 and CDR2: LNHDA and SQIVND (reference sequence). CDR3 length: 13 amino acids. With 7 bases removed from V and 1 base from J, the gap between germline ends came to 10 bases. As DNA, the CDR3 is TGTGCCAGTACTGCCCTCCGGAACACTGAAGCTTTCTTT. As protein: CASTALRNTEAFF. Full variable domain (remainder filled in from reference TRBV19 and TRBJ1-1): DGGITQSPKYLFRKEGQNVTLSCEQNLNHDAMYWYRQDPGQGLRLIYYSQIVNDFQKGDIAEGYSVSREKKESFPLTVTSAQKNPTAFYLCASTALRNTEAFFGQGTRLTVV.

The gene calls are TRBV27 and TRBJ2-7, with 10 bases identical to TRBD2. V dropped 8 bases and J dropped 3; count of bases not matched to a gene: 7. The CDR3 covers 14 residues. In germline, CDR1 is MNHEY, CDR2 SMNVEV (reference sequence). The CDR3 region is CASGLAGVFYEQYF. The CDR3, as DNA: TGTGCCAGCGGCCTAGCGGGGGTCTTCTACGAGCAGTACTTC.

This clone was recorded once. The same CDR3 can be traced to other DNA sequences in this sample. The chain uses TRBV7-2 and TRBJ2-1; the D gene is possibly TRBD1 (5 bases). The CDR3 spans 12 residues. V lost 2 bases, J lost 7 bases, and 6 bases lay in between. CDR1 is SGHTA and CDR2 is FQGNSA in the germline V gene. CDR3 amino acids: CASSLRGNEQFF. CDR3 in DNA: TGTGCCAGCAGCTTAAGGGGTAATGAGCAGTTCTTC.

The chain recombines TRBV6-1 with TRBJ2-4; D is undetermined. The length of the CDR3 is 11 residues. Germline V CDR1 and CDR2: MNHNS, SASEGT. The V gene lost 6 bases and the J gene lost 8 bases, with 8 bases spanning the gap. The CDR3 region is CASRVLDIQYF. DNA of the CDR3: TGTGCCAGCAGGGTGTTGGACATTCAGTACTTC.

The chain employs TRBV15 and TRBJ1-5; 8 bases match TRBD1. The CDR3 sequence is 14 residues long. J gave up 5 bases and V 1 base, and 1 base lay outside the gene matches. The germline V gene encodes CDR1 LNHNV and CDR2 YYDKDF (reference sequence). The CDR3 spells CATSRAGGYQPQHF. The CDR3 DNA is TGTGCCACCAGCAGAGCAGGGGGCTATCAGCCCCAGCATTTT.

The chain couples TRBV9 to TRBJ2-3; D gene uncertain. V was pared by 2 bases and J by 2 bases, with 15 bases between. The CDR3 has 16 residues. The germline V gene encodes CDR1 SGDLS and CDR2 YYNGEE. CDR3 DNA sequence: TGTGCCAGCAGCGTGACTCCCGCGGCACACACAGATACGCAGTATTTT. It codes for CASSVTPAAHTDTQYF.

V is TRBV27 and J is TRBJ2-2; D uncertain. The V gene lost 1 base and the J gene lost 2 bases, with 14 bases spanning the gap. Germline assignment: CDR1 MNHEY and CDR2 SMNVEV (reference sequence). CDR3 length: 17 residues. CDR3 in amino acids: CASSLLRSGENTGELFF. CDR3 DNA: TGTGCCAGCAGTTTATTACGTTCTGGGGAAAACACCGGGGAGCTGTTTTTT.

This chain links TRBV6-1 with TRBJ2-5; TRBD1 is a possible D gene (5 bases). Germline V gives CDR1 MNHNS, CDR2 SASEGT. V dropped 3 bases and J dropped 5 bases, with 10 bases sitting between them. The CDR3 extends over 13 amino acids. CDR3 nucleotide sequence: TGTGCCAGCAGTGAGGCCTGGGGCGAGACCCAGTACTTC. Protein: CASSEAWGETQYF.

The J gene is TRBJ2-7, the V gene TRBV19, with 7 positions matching TRBD1. Germline V gene lookup returns CDR1 LNHDA and CDR2 SQIVND (reference sequence). Germline trimming cut 5 bases from V and 2 bases from J; bases unmatched to any gene: 9. The length of the CDR3 is 15 residues. The CDR3, as DNA: TGTGCCAGTAGTTGGAGGCGTCAGGGGGCCTACGAGCAGTACTTC. Its protein product is CASSWRRQGAYEQYF.

This clone was found a few times. The chain couples TRBV12-5 to TRBJ1-2; D is possibly TRBD1 (5 bases). The CDR3 is 15 residues long. Per the germline V gene, CDR1 is LGHNT and CDR2 is FRNRAP. Trimming shortened V by 5 bases and J by 3 bases, and 16 bases separated the two germline ends. CDR3 sequence reads: CASGPGPRGDYGYTF. The CDR3 region has the DNA TGTGCTAGTGGTCCCGGGCCCCGGGGGGACTATGGCTACACCTTC.

The chain recombines TRBV7-9 with TRBJ2-3; 13 bases fit TRBD2. The V and J ends lost 5 bases and 6 bases, in that order; junction bases with no gene match: 8. The CDR3 is 16 amino acids. Germline lookup yields CDR1 SEHNR and CDR2 FQNEAQ (reference sequence). The CDR3 reads CASSHTSGRAPDTQYF. The CDR3 DNA reads as TGTGCCAGCAGCCATACTAGCGGGAGGGCCCCCGATACGCAGTATTTT.

Details on this clone: At the DNA level, this CDR3 is encoded by other sequences in the same sample as well. V usage is TRBV5-1 and J usage is TRBJ1-2; TRBD1 agrees at 12 bases. Germline CDR1 reads SGHRS; CDR2 reads YFSETQ. Trimming cost V 4 bases and J 4 bases; bases outside gene matches: 5. This CDR3 comprises 15 residues. This CDR3 is CASSPPGQGAYGYTF. DNA of the CDR3: TGCGCCAGCAGCCCCCCGGGACAGGGGGCCTATGGCTACACCTTC.

The V and J genes are TRBV2 and TRBJ2-1; unclear D gene. Looked up from germline, CDR1 is SNHLY and CDR2 is FYNNEI. V lost 6 bases and J 0 bases, leaving 9 bases between the germline ends. The CDR3 extends over 14 amino acids. The CDR3 DNA reads TGTGCCAGCAGGGACGGTGTCTCCTACAATGAGCAGTTCTTC. Translating it yields CASRDGVSYNEQFF. The full variable domain, completed using reference TRBV2 and TRBJ2-1, is EPEVTQTPSHQVTQMGQEVILRCVPISNHLYFYWYRQILGQKVEFLVSFYNNEISEKSEIFDDQFSVERPDGSNFTLKIRSTKLEDSAMYFCASRDGVSYNEQFFGPGTRLTVL.